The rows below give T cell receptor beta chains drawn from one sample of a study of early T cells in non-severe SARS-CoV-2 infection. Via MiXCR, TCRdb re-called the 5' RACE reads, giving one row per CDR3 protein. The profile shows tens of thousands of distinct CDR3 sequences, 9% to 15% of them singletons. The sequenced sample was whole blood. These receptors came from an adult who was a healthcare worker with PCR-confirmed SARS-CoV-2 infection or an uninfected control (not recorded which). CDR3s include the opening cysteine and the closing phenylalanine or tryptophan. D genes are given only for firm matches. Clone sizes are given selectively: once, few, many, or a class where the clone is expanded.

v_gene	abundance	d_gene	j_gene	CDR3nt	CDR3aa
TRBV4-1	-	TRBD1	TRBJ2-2	TGCGCCAGCAGCCAAACCACCGGGACAGTGAACACCGGGGAGCTGTTTTTT	CASSQTTGTVNTGELFF
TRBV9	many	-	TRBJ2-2	TGTGCCAGCAGCGGAGGGGTCACCGGGGAGCTGTTTTTT	CASSGGVTGELFF
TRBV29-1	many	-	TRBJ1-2	TGCAGCGTTGGCGGCTACACCTTC	CSVGGYTF
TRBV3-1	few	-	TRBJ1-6	TGTGCCAGCAGCCAAGACCCAGGCTCCTATAATTCACCCCTCCACTTT	CASSQDPGSYNSPLHF
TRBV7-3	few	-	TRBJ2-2	TGTGCCAGCAGTTCCGGGCTCGGGGAGCTGTTTTTT	CASSSGLGELFF
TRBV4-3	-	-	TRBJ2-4	TGCGCCAGCAGCCAAGGACCGAGGAATATTCAGTACTTC	CASSQGPRNIQYF
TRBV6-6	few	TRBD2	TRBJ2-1	TGTGCCAGCAGTCTAGCGGGAGAGGCACGAGGTGAGCAGTTCTTC	CASSLAGEARGEQFF
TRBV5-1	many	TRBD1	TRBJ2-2	TGCGCCAGCAGTCGGACAGGGGGGAACACCGGGGAGCTGTTTTTT	CASSRTGGNTGELFF
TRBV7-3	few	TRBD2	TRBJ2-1	TGTGCCAGCACCATAGCGGGAGAAGGTTACAATGAGCAGTTCTTC	CASTIAGEGYNEQFF
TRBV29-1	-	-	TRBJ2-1	TGCAGCGTTGATGCCAGCTCCTACAATGAGCAGTTCTTC	CSVDASSYNEQFF
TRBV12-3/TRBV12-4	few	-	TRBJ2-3	TGTGCCAGCAGTTTGTCACAGACAATCACAGATACGCAGTATTTT	CASSLSQTITDTQYF
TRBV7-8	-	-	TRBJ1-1	TGTGCCAGCAGCTTAGAAACAGCGTCGTCTCGTGAAGCTTTCTTT	CASSLETASSREAFF
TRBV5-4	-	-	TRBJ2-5	TGTGCCAGCAGCTTTCGAGGACCCCGAGGTGAAGAGACCCAGTACTTC	CASSFRGPRGEETQYF
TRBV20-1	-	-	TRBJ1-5	TGCAGTGCGGGGGGGAAGGGGCAGCCCCAGCATTTT	CSAGGKGQPQHF
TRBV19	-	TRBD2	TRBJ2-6	TGTGCCAGTAGAAGTTGGGGACTAGCGGACCTCAAGGGGGCCAACGTCCTGACTTTC	CASRSWGLADLKGANVLTF
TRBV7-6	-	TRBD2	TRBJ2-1	TGTGCCAGCAGCTTCATTAGCGGGAGATCTGAGCAGTTCTTC	CASSFISGRSEQFF
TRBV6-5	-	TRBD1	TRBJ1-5	TGTGCCAGCAGTAGGGACAGTCCAAATCAGCCCCAGCATTTT	CASSRDSPNQPQHF
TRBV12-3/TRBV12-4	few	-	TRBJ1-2	TGTGCCAGCAGTCCGACGGGAGTCCGCTATGGCTACACCTTC	CASSPTGVRYGYTF
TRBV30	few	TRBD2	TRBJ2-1	TGTGCCTGGGGAGGACTAGCGGCAATCTACAATGAGCAGTTCTTC	CAWGGLAAIYNEQFF
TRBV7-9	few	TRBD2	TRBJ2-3	TGTGCCAGCAGCCAAGGGACTAGCGCATATACGCAGTATTTT	CASSQGTSAYTQYF
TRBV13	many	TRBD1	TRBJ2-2	TGTGCCAGCAGCCACCTACGGGCGACAGGGAGCGCCGGGGAGCTGTTTTTT	CASSHLRATGSAGELFF
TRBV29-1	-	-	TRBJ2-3	TGCAGCGCCCCTGGGGTGGCAGGGCACACAGATACGCAGTATTTT	CSAPGVAGHTDTQYF
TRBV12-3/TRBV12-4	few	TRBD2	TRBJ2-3	TGTGCCAGCAGTCCAGGGACTAGCGGGAGAACAGATACGCAGTATTTT	CASSPGTSGRTDTQYF
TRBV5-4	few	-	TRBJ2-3	TGTGCCAGCAGCAACAGCAGCACAGATACGCAGTATTTT	CASSNSSTDTQYF
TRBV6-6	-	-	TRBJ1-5	TGTGCCAGCAGTTCCGTAGACATCCCCCTGAATCAGCCCCAGCATTTT	CASSSVDIPLNQPQHF
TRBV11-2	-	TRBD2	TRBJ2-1	TGTGCCAGCAGCGCCCGGCTAGCGGGGTACCATGAGCAGTTCTTC	CASSARLAGYHEQFF
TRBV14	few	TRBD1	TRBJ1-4	TGTGCCAGCAGCCTAAGAAGGGGGCCCTTGAGGGCTAATGAAAAACTGTTTTTT	CASSLRRGPLRANEKLFF
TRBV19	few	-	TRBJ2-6	TGTGCCAGTAGTTCAACGGGTGGGGCCAACGTCCTGACTTTC	CASSSTGGANVLTF
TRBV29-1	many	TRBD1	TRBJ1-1	TGCAGCGTAGTTACAGGGGGCTGGGGTACTGAAGCTTTCTTT	CSVVTGGWGTEAFF